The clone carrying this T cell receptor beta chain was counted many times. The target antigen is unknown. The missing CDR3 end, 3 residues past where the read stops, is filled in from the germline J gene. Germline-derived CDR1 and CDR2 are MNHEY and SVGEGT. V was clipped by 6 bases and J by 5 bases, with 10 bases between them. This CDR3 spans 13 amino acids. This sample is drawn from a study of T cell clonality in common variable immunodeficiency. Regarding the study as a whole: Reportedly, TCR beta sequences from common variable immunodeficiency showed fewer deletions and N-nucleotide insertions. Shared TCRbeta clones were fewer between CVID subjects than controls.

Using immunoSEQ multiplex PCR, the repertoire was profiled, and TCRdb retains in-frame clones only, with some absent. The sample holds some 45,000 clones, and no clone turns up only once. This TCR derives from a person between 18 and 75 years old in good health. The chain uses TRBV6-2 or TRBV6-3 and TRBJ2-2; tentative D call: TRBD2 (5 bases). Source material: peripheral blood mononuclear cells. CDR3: CASRLVITGELFF. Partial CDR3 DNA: TGTGCCAGCAGACTAGTAATTACCGGGGAG.